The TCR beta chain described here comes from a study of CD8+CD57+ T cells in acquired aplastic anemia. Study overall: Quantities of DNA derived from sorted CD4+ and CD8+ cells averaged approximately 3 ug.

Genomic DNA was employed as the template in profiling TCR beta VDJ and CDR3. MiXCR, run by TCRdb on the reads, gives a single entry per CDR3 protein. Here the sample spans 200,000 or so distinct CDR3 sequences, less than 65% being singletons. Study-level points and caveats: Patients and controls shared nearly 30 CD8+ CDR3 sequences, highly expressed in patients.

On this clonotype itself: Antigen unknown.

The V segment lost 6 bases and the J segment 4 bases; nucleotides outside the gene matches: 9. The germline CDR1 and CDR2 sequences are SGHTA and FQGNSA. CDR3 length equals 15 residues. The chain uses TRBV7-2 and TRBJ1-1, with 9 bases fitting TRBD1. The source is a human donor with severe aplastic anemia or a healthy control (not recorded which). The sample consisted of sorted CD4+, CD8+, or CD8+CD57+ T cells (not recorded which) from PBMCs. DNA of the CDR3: TGTGCCAGCAGATCCGGGACAGGGATTATCACTGAAGCTTTCTTT. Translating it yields CASRSGTGIITEAFF.